The 31 T cell receptor beta chains below all came from one sample that was sequenced in a study of T cell changes during pregnancy in multiple sclerosis. Sequenced by immunoSEQ multiplex PCR; TCRdb stores in-frame clones only, minus some. The table has about 59,000 clones, approximately 94% seen once; the top ten hold about 2.6%. Sequences were derived from CD8+ T cells from peripheral blood mononuclear cells, sampled after pregnancy. These receptors were obtained from a female donor with multiple sclerosis, enrolled in a pregnancy study.

The V gene is TRBV4-2, the J gene TRBJ2-7; D perhaps matches TRBD2 (6 bases). Germline V CDR1 and CDR2: LGHNA, YNFKEQ. The CDR3 spans 14 residues. The V end was cut by 4 bases, the J end by 0 bases, with 10 bases between. CDR3 region: CASSPRDSSYEQYF. The CDR3 nucleotides are TGTGCCAGCAGCCCGCGGGACTCCTCCTACGAGCAGTACTTC.

The chain uses TRBV5-6 and TRBJ1-1; 7 nucleotides agree with TRBD1. V lost 4 bases, J lost 1 base, and 7 bases stayed unmatched. Germline loops: CDR1 SGHDT, CDR2 YYEEEE. The CDR3 sequence is 15 residues long. The CDR3 region is CASSLIRGENTEAFF. The DNA of the CDR3 is TGTGCCAGCAGCCTCATCAGGGGGGAGAACACTGAAGCTTTCTTT.

The chain links TRBV21-1 to TRBJ2-1; no check of the table's D call, TRBD2, against the DNA was made. TRBV21-1 is deemed a pseudogene. The CDR3 is made up of 16 amino acids. CDR3 loop: CASSLREERGYNEQFF. The DNA for the CDR3 is TGTGCCAGCAGCCTAAGAGAGGAGCGGGGCTACAATGAGCAGTTCTTC.

This sequence joins TRBV5-4 and TRBJ2-2; D is unresolved. Germline lookup yields CDR1 SGHNT and CDR2 YYREEE (reference sequence). The CDR3 covers 13 residues. V was pared by 6 bases and J by 0 bases, with 6 bases between. The CDR3 DNA reads as TGTGCCAGCAATACGGCGAACACCGGGGAGCTGTTTTTT. Amino acid sequence: CASNTANTGELFF.

The chain joins TRBV13 to TRBJ2-1; unclear D gene. Between the trimmed V and J ends, which lost 0 bases and 10 bases, there was a span of 10 bases. Germline V gene sequence: CDR1 PRHDT, CDR2 FYEKMQ (reference sequence). This CDR3 is 13 amino acids long. CDR3 nucleotides: TGTGCCAGCAGCTTAGGGCGGTCCGACGAGCAGTTCTTC. Protein: CASSLGRSDEQFF.

This clone was seen once. The chain has TRBV11-2 and TRBJ1-2; TRBD1 is a possible D gene (6 bases). The CDR3 runs 14 residues. The germline CDR1 and CDR2 sequences are SGHAT and FQNNGV. Trimming left V 0 bases short and J 6 bases short, with 11 bases between. The CDR3 reads CASSLDVPGDGYTF. CDR3 DNA: TGTGCCAGCAGCTTAGATGTTCCAGGGGATGGCTACACCTTC. Full variable domain (outside the CDR3, taken from reference TRBV11-2 and TRBJ1-2): EAGVAQSPRYKIIEKRQSVAFWCNPISGHATLYWYQQILGQGPKLLIQFQNNGVVDDSQLPKDRFSAERLKGVDSTLKIQPAKLEDSAVYLCASSLDVPGDGYTFGSGTRLTVV.

The chain carries TRBV11-2 and TRBJ2-1, with 12 bases matching TRBD2. The V segment lost 1 base and the J segment 7 bases; nucleotides outside the gene matches: 11. Germline V CDR1 and CDR2: SGHAT, FQNNGV. The CDR3 totals 18 residues. The CDR3 DNA is TGTGCCAGCAGCTTAGCCCCATTGACTAGCGGGAGCAAGAATGAGCAGTTCTTC. Amino acids: CASSLAPLTSGSKNEQFF. Full variable domain (remainder filled in from reference TRBV11-2 and TRBJ2-1): EAGVAQSPRYKIIEKRQSVAFWCNPISGHATLYWYQQILGQGPKLLIQFQNNGVVDDSQLPKDRFSAERLKGVDSTLKIQPAKLEDSAVYLCASSLAPLTSGSKNEQFFGPGTRLTVL.

V usage is TRBV7-9 and J usage is TRBJ1-1; unclear D gene. Per the germline V gene, CDR1 is SEHNR and CDR2 is FQNEAQ (reference sequence). V lost 0 bases and J 1 base, leaving 9 bases between the germline ends. This CDR3 has 15 amino acids. The CDR3 sequence is CASSLAMRGNTEAFF. CDR3 in DNA: TGTGCCAGCAGCTTAGCGATGCGGGGGAACACTGAAGCTTTCTTT.

This chain joins TRBV19 and TRBJ2-1; 10 positions match TRBD1. CDR1 and CDR2 from the germline V gene are LNHDA and SQIVND (reference sequence). The CDR3 runs 14 residues. V was clipped by 2 bases and J by 9 bases; unmatched bases: 4. DNA of the CDR3: TGTGCCAGTAGTATATGGGACAGGGGAGGTGAGCAGTTCTTC. It translates to CASSIWDRGGEQFF.

The genes are TRBV6-1 and TRBJ1-2; 11 nucleotides align to TRBD1. J lost 3 bases, V lost 7 bases, and 4 bases had no gene match. This CDR3 is 14 amino acids long. Germline loops: CDR1 MNHNS, CDR2 SASEGT. CDR3 in DNA: TGTGCCAGCAATCCGGGACAGGGGGACTATGGCTACACCTTC. As protein: CASNPGQGDYGYTF.

This chain connects TRBV4-1 to TRBJ1-5, with a possible D match to TRBD1 (5 bases). V was shortened by 1 base and J by 3 bases, with 10 bases between the two germline ends. This CDR3 has 15 residues. The germline V gene has CDR1 MGHRA and CDR2 YSYEKL. For the CDR3, the DNA is TGCGCCAGCAGCCAAGTTAGGGGTCCCAATCAGCCCCAGCATTTT. Translated, it gives CASSQVRGPNQPQHF.

V gene TRBV4-1 combines with J gene TRBJ2-1; TRBD1 might be the D (5 bases). V lost 0 bases, J lost 2 bases, and 11 bases lay in between. The germline gives CDR1 MGHRA, CDR2 YSYEKL. The CDR3 totals 16 residues. The CDR3 DNA follows: TGCGCCAGCAGCCAAGATCCAGGGTTCGCCTACAATGAGCAGTTCTTC. This gives the protein CASSQDPGFAYNEQFF.

This clone came up a few times. The gene calls are TRBV19 and TRBJ2-2; possibly TRBD1 for D (7 bases). With 4 bases removed from V and 6 bases from J, the gap between germline ends came to 12 bases. Germline-derived CDR1 and CDR2 are LNHDA and SQIVND (reference sequence). The length of the CDR3 is 14 residues. CDR3 sequence reads: CASSSGTVAGELFF. In nucleotides, the CDR3 is TGTGCCAGTAGTAGCGGGACAGTCGCCGGGGAGCTGTTTTTT.

The chain is built from TRBV30 and TRBJ2-3, with D perhaps matching TRBD1 (5 bases). Germline CDR1 and CDR2: GTSNPN and SVGIG (reference sequence). V shed 3 bases and J shed 4 bases, with 17 bases lying between them. This CDR3 region has 15 residues. This CDR3 reads CAWRGPGVRADTQYF. In nucleotides, the CDR3 is TGTGCCTGGAGGGGGCCGGGTGTGCGCGCAGATACGCAGTATTTT.

J is TRBJ1-2 and V is TRBV4-3; D is perhaps TRBD1 (6 bases). The V gene lost 1 base and the J gene lost 8 bases, with 14 bases spanning the gap. CDR1 is LGHNA, CDR2 YSLEER, per germline. This CDR3 contains 14 residues. CDR3 DNA sequence: TGCGCCAGCAGCCAAGGCCACAGGGTGGCGGGCTACACCTTC. Protein: CASSQGHRVAGYTF.

The chain carries TRBV13 and TRBJ2-7; D might be TRBD1 (5 bases). Trimming pared 7 bases from V and 4 bases from J, leaving 14 bases between. The CDR3 loop spans 13 amino acids. CDR1 is PRHDT and CDR2 is FYEKMQ in the germline V gene (reference sequence). CDR3 DNA sequence: TGTGCCAGCACCTTCGGCAGGGAATACGAGCAGTACTTC. It translates to CASTFGREYEQYF.

V is TRBV9 and J is TRBJ2-7; D is perhaps TRBD1 (6 bases). Germline loops: CDR1 SGDLS, CDR2 YYNGEE. CDR3 length: 15 amino acids. V was shortened by 3 bases and J by 4 bases, with 17 bases between the two germline ends. CDR3 coding DNA: TGTGCCAGCAGCGCTGGACAGAACTCCCCTTACGAGCAGTACTTC. This codes for CASSAGQNSPYEQYF.

J is TRBJ2-3 and V is TRBV4-3, with a tentative D call TRBD1 (6 bases). CDR1 is LGHNA, CDR2 YSLEER, per germline. The CDR3 runs 14 residues. The V end was cut by 1 base, the J end by 4 bases, with 9 bases between. CDR3 DNA sequence: TGCGCCAGCAGCCAAGGAAGGGGGTCAGATACGCAGTATTTT. It is translated as CASSQGRGSDTQYF.

The chain carries TRBV6-6 and TRBJ1-2, with D unclear. Trimming removed 2 bases at V and 8 bases at J, with 6 bases between. This CDR3 region has 11 residues. Germline V CDR1 and CDR2: MNHNY, SVGAGI (reference sequence). The CDR3: CASSYTGGYTF. The CDR3 DNA follows: TGTGCCAGCAGTTACACGGGAGGCTACACCTTC.

The chain has TRBV27 and TRBJ2-1; the match to TRBD1 covers 9 bases. Trimming cost V 4 bases and J 4 bases; bases outside gene matches: 5. The CDR3 contains 15 residues. The V gene's germline CDR1 is MNHEY and CDR2 SMNVEV (reference sequence). The CDR3 nucleotides are TGTGCCAGCAGTTGGGGACAGGGCGTTTACAATGAGCAGTTCTTC. It yields the protein CASSWGQGVYNEQFF.

V gene TRBV28 combines with J gene TRBJ1-2; the D is unclear. The CDR3 is made up of 13 amino acids. Germline CDR1 MDHEN, CDR2 SYDVKM. V lost 2 bases and J lost 7, with 11 bases in between. DNA of the CDR3: TGTGCCAGCAGTTTAATCCTTTCGGGTGGCTACACCTTC. Translation gives CASSLILSGGYTF.

This clone was detected once. The chain joins TRBV27 to TRBJ1-5, with D possibly matching TRBD1 (6 bases). The germline gives CDR1 MNHEY, CDR2 SMNVEV (reference sequence). The CDR3 runs to 14 residues. V was clipped by 0 bases and J by 5 bases, with 8 bases between them. Written as DNA, the CDR3 is TGTGCCAGCAGTTTATCAGGGGGGGATCAGCCCCAGCATTTT. Its protein is CASSLSGGDQPQHF.

The chain employs TRBV2 and TRBJ2-7; D is unclear. Trimming left V 7 bases short and J 6 bases short, with 13 bases between. The germline V gene encodes CDR1 SNHLY and CDR2 FYNNEI. There are 12 residues in the CDR3. This chain's CDR3 is CASITIAGEQYF. In DNA form, the CDR3 reads TGTGCCAGCATAACAATCGCAGGCGAGCAGTACTTC.

The gene calls are TRBV5-5 and TRBJ1-1, with a tentative D call TRBD1 (5 bases). The CDR3 is 13 amino acids. Per germline, CDR1 SGHKS and CDR2 YYEKEE (reference sequence). Trimming shortened V by 2 bases and J by 4 bases, and 9 bases separated the two germline ends. The CDR3 reads CASSFTGSTEAFF. The CDR3 DNA sequence: TGTGCCAGCAGCTTCACAGGTTCCACTGAAGCTTTCTTT.

The chain employs TRBV5-1 and TRBJ2-1, with D hard to call. V lost 3 bases and J 0 bases, leaving 13 bases between the germline ends. In germline, CDR1 is SGHRS, CDR2 YFSETQ. This CDR3 contains 16 residues. The CDR3 sequence is CASSSPTSSSYNEQFF. The CDR3 DNA is TGCGCCAGCAGCTCCCCGACCTCTAGCTCCTACAATGAGCAGTTCTTC.

The V and J genes are TRBV6-5 and TRBJ1-1; D gene unclear. V was shortened by 0 bases and J by 2 bases, with 10 bases between the two germline ends. Germline V gives CDR1 MNHEY, CDR2 SVGAGI. The CDR3 is made up of 15 amino acids. CDR3 coding DNA: TGTGCCAGCAGTTACTCGAACAGTTTAAACACTGAAGCTTTCTTT. Its protein is CASSYSNSLNTEAFF.

This clone was detected only once. The gene calls are TRBV7-6 and TRBJ2-2; TRBD2 matches at 8 bases. V lost 0 bases, J lost 3 bases, and 6 bases stayed unmatched. Per the germline V gene, CDR1 is SGHVS and CDR2 is FNYEAQ. The length of the CDR3 is 17 residues. The CDR3 nucleotides are TGTGCCAGCAGCTTAGCGACGTCTAGCGGGTACACCGGGGAGCTGTTTTTT. Translated: CASSLATSSGYTGELFF.

The chain combines TRBV5-4 with TRBJ2-7, with 8 bases lining up with TRBD1. The germline CDR1 and CDR2 sequences are SGHNT and YYREEE (reference sequence). This CDR3 has 15 residues. The V segment lost 1 base and the J segment 2 bases; nucleotides outside the gene matches: 5. The CDR3 DNA reads TGTGCCAGCAGCTTGTTAAGGACAGGGACCTACGAGCAGTACTTC. Protein sequence: CASSLLRTGTYEQYF. The whole variable domain, filled in from reference TRBV5-4 and TRBJ2-7, reads ETGVTQSPTHLIKTRGQQVTLRCSSQSGHNTVSWYQQALGQGPQFIFQYYREEENGRGNFPPRFSGLQFPNYSSELNVNALELDDSALYLCASSLLRTGTYEQYFGPGTRLTVT.

V is TRBV30 and J is TRBJ1-1; tentatively, D is TRBD1 (6 bases). This CDR3 spans 13 amino acids. Germline CDR1 is GTSNPN and CDR2 is SVGIG (reference sequence). V lost 6 bases and J lost 8, with 19 bases in between. The CDR3 spells CACPKATGPEAFF. DNA for the CDR3: TGTGCCTGCCCAAAGGCTACAGGGCCCGAAGCTTTCTTT.

CDR3 bases: TGTGCCAGCAGTGAAGGCTGGGACAGCCTAGACCATGGCTACACCTTC. Translated: CASSEGWDSLDHGYTF. The J gene is TRBJ1-2, the V gene TRBV2, with 7 bases that match TRBD1. From germline, CDR1 is SNHLY and CDR2 FYNNEI. The CDR3 runs to 16 residues. V shed 1 base and J 6 bases; nucleotides not matched to a gene: 11. The whole variable domain, remainder taken from reference TRBV2 and TRBJ1-2, is EPEVTQTPSHQVTQMGQEVILRCVPISNHLYFYWYRQILGQKVEFLVSFYNNEISEKSEIFDDQFSVERPDGSNFTLKIRSTKLEDSAMYFCASSEGWDSLDHGYTFGSGTRLTVV.

The J gene is TRBJ2-1, the V gene TRBV20-1; no clear D. Germline loops: CDR1 DFQATT, CDR2 SNEGSKA (reference sequence). CDR3 size: 11 residues. V was pared by 3 bases and J by 8 bases, with 8 bases between. The CDR3 DNA reads as TGCAGTGCTAGCCCCTCCGATGAGCAGTTCTTC. The encoded protein is CSASPSDEQFF.